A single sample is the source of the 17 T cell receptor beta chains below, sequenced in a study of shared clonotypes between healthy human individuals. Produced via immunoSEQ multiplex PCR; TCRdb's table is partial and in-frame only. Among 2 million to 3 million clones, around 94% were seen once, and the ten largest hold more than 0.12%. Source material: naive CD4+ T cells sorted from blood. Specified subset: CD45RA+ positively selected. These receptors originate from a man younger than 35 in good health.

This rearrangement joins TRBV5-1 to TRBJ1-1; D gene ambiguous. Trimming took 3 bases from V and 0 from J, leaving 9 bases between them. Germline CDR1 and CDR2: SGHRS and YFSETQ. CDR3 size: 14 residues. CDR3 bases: TGCGCCAGCAGCTCAGGAGATGTGAACACTGAAGCTTTCTTT. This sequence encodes CASSSGDVNTEAFF.

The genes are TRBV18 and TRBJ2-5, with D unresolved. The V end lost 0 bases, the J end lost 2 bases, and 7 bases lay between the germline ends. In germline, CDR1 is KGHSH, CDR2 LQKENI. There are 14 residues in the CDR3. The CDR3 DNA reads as TGTGCCAGCTCACCACCAGCCAAACAAGAGACCCAGTACTTC. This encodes CASSPPAKQETQYF.

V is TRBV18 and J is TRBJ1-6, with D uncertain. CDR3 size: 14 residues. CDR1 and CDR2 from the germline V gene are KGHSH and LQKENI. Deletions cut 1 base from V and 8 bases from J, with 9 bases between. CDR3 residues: CASSPRPLDSPLHF. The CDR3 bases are TGTGCCAGCTCACCACGGCCCTTGGATTCACCCCTCCACTTT.

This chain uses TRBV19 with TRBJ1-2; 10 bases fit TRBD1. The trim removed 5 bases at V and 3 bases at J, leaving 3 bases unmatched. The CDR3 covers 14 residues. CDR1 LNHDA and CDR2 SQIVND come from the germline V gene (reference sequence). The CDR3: CASSGGTGDYGYTF. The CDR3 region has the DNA TGTGCCAGTAGTGGGGGGACAGGGGACTATGGCTACACCTTC.

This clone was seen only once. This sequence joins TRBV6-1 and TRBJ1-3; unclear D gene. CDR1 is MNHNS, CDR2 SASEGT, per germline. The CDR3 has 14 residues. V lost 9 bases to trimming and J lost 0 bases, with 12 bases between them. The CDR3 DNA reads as TGTGCCAGTGGGCTTGGGAGCTCTGGAAACACCATATATTTT. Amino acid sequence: CASGLGSSGNTIYF.

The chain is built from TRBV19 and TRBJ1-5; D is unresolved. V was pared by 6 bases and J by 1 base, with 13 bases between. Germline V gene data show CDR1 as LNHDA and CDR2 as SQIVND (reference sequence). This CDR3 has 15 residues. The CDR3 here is CASSPLGNSNQPQHF. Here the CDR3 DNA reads TGTGCCAGTAGCCCATTAGGCAACAGCAATCAGCCCCAGCATTTT.

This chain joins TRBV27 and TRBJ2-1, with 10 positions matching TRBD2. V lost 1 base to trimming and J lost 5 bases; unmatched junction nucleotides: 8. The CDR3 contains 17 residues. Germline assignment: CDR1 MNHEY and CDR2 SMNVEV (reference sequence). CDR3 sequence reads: CASSLLGTSALHNEQFF. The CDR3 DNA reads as TGTGCCAGCAGTTTATTGGGGACTAGCGCACTCCACAATGAGCAGTTCTTC.

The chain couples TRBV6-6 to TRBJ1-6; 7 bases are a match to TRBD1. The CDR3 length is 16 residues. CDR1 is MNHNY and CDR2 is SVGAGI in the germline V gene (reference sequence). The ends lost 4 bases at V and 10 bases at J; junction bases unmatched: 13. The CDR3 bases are TGTGCCAGCAGTTCGGACAGGAGGGCGAATGGGTCACCCCTCCACTTT. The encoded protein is CASSSDRRANGSPLHF.

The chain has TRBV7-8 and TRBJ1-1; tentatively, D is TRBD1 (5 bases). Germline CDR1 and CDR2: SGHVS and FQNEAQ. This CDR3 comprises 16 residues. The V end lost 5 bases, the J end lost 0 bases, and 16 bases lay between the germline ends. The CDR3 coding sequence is TGTGCCAGCAGCATTAGCGGGGGGTTTATGAACACTGAAGCTTTCTTT. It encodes CASSISGGFMNTEAFF.

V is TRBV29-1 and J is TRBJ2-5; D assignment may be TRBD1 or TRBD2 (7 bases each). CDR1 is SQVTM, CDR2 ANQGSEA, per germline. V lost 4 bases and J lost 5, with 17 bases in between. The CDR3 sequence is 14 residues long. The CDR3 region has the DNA TGCAGCGTTGGACAGGGAGGGGTCGGGGAGACCCAGTACTTC. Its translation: CSVGQGGVGETQYF.

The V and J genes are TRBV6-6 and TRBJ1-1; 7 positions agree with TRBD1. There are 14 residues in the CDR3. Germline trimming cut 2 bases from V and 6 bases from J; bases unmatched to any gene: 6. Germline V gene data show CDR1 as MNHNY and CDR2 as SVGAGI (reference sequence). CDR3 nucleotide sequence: TGTGCCAGCAGTTACGCCGACAGGGTGGCTGAAGCTTTCTTT. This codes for CASSYADRVAEAFF.

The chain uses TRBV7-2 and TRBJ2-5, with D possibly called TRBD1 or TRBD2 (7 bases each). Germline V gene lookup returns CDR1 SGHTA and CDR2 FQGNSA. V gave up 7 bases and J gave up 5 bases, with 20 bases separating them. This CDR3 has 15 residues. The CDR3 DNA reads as TGTGCCAGCACAACCCGACAGGGAGGGGCGGAGACCCAGTACTTC. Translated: CASTTRQGGAETQYF.

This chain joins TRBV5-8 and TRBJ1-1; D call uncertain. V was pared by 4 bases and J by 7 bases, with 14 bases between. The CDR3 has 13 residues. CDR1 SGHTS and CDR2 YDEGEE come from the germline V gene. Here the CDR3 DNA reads TGTGCCAGCAGCCGAGGCTGGCGGCGTGAAGCTTTCTTT. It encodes CASSRGWRREAFF.

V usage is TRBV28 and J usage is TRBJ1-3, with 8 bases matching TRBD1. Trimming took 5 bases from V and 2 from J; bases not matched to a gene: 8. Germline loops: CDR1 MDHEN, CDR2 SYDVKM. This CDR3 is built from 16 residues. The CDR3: CASSIRTGPTGNTIYF. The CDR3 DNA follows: TGTGCCAGCAGTATCCGGACAGGGCCTACTGGAAACACCATATATTTT.

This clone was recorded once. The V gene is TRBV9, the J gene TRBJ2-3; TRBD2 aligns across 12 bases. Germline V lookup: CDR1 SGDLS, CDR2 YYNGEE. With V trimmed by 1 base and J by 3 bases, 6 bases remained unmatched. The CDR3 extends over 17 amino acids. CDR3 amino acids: CASSVNPSGGATDTQYF. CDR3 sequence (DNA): TGTGCCAGCAGCGTAAACCCTAGCGGGGGGGCGACAGATACGCAGTATTTT.

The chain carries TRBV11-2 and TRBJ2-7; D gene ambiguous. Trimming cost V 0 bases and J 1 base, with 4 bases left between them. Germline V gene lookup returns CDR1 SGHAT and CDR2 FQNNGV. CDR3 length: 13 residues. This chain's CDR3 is CASSLEASYEQYF. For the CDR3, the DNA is TGTGCCAGCAGCTTAGAGGCGTCCTACGAGCAGTACTTC.

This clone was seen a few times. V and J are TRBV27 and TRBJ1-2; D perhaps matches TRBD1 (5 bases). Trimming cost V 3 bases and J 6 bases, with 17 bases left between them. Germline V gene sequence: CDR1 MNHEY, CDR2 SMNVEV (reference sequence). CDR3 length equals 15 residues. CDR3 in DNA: TGTGCCAGCAGTTTCATCCCTTTGACAGAAGATGGCTACACCTTC. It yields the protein CASSFIPLTEDGYTF.